This T cell receptor beta chain was sequenced for a study of cytomegalovirus exposure and HLA in healthy donors. A multiplex PCR was run with 60 Vbeta primers and 13 Jbeta primers. Sequenced by immunoSEQ multiplex PCR; TCRdb stores in-frame clones only, minus some. The table includes under 200,000 clones, about four fifths detected once. The sequenced material came from PBMCs. The sequence came from a man between 25 and 39 years old in good health and CMV-seronegative.

The CDR3, as DNA: TGTGCCAGCAGTTTGACACCGAACACCGGGGAGCTGTTTTTT. Encoded protein: CASSLTPNTGELFF. The chain employs TRBV27 and TRBJ2-2; D is unresolved. The ends were cut back, 3 bases at V and 0 bases at J, with 5 bases in the middle. This CDR3 comprises 14 residues. Per the germline V gene, CDR1 is MNHEY and CDR2 is SMNVEV (reference sequence).